These 16 T cell receptor beta chains were sequenced from one sample in a study of blood T cell repertoires in COVID-19. The repertoire was sequenced with immunoSEQ multiplex PCR; TCRdb's copy has only in-frame clones and lacks some. The repertoire consists of 100,000 to 150,000 clones, with roughly four fifths occurring once and the leading ten covering roughly 17%. The sequenced sample consisted of peripheral blood. These receptors all come from a woman in her 50s with acute or convalescent COVID-19.

V is TRBV16 and J is TRBJ1-5; D perhaps matches TRBD1 (5 bases). Trimming removed 0 bases from V and 0 bases from J, with 9 bases in between. Germline V gene data show CDR1 as KGHSY and CDR2 as FQNENV. The CDR3 contains 16 residues. The CDR3 DNA reads TGTGCCAGCAGCCAATCGATAGGGGTTAGCAATCAGCCCCAGCATTTT. Amino acid sequence: CASSQSIGVSNQPQHF.

This clone was seen just once. The chain combines TRBV2 with TRBJ2-3; 12 positions agree with TRBD2. V trimming: 5 bases; J trimming: 0 bases; junction bases outside the gene matches: 3. CDR3 length equals 16 residues. Germline CDR1 reads SNHLY; CDR2 reads FYNNEI. The CDR3: CASSWTSGTSTDTQYF. The CDR3 DNA follows: TGTGCCAGCAGTTGGACTAGCGGGACTAGCACAGATACGCAGTATTTT.

The chain couples TRBV3-1 (or the pseudogene TRBV3-2) to TRBJ1-1; perhaps TRBD1 as D (6 bases). Trimming pared 4 bases from V and 7 bases from J, leaving 16 bases between. Germline V CDR1 and CDR2: LGHDT, YNNKEL (reference sequence). The CDR3 runs 14 residues. CDR3 loop: CASSRSQGGFEAFF. The CDR3, as DNA: TGTGCCAGCAGCCGATCACAGGGTGGCTTTGAAGCTTTCTTT.

This clone occurred once. V and J are TRBV7-2 and TRBJ2-1; perhaps TRBD2 as D (6 bases). CDR3 length: 16 residues. Germline assignment: CDR1 SGHTA and CDR2 FQGNSA. V was shortened by 2 bases and J by 3 bases, with 14 bases between the two germline ends. The CDR3 DNA sequence: TGTGCCAGCAGCTTAAACGGTCTAGCGTACTACAATGAGCAGTTCTTC. It encodes CASSLNGLAYYNEQFF.

The genes are TRBV5-1 and TRBJ2-3, with 9 bases lining up with TRBD2. After removal of 0 bases from V and 3 bases from J, the junction contained 2 bases not matched to a gene. The CDR3 runs 15 residues. Germline values: CDR1 SGHRS, CDR2 YFSETQ. The CDR3 loop reads CASSLGAGGTDTQYF. CDR3 nucleotides: TGCGCCAGCAGCTTGGGAGCGGGGGGTACAGATACGCAGTATTTT.

This chain uses TRBV7-2 with TRBJ2-3; 14 bases line up with TRBD2. V lost 5 bases to trimming and J lost 4 bases; unmatched junction nucleotides: 5. There are 16 residues in the CDR3. Germline loops: CDR1 SGHTA, CDR2 FQGNSA. The CDR3 nucleotides are TGTGCCAGCAGCCCGACGGGACTAGCGGGAGCAGATACGCAGTATTTT. Translating gives CASSPTGLAGADTQYF. Supplemented by reference TRBV7-2 and TRBJ2-3, the full variable domain reads GAGVSQSPSNKVTEKGKDVELRCDPISGHTALYWYRQSLGQGLEFLIYFQGNSAPDKSGLPSDRFSAERTGGSVSTLTIQRTQQEDSAVYLCASSPTGLAGADTQYFGPGTRLTVL.

The rearrangement links TRBV24-1 to TRBJ1-2; 9 bases agree with TRBD1. Germline V CDR1 and CDR2: KGHDR, SFDVKD. This CDR3 comprises 15 residues. V trimming: 7 bases; J trimming: 1 base; junction bases outside the gene matches: 6. The CDR3 protein is CATSLGQGGNYGYTF. DNA of the CDR3: TGTGCCACCAGCTTGGGACAGGGAGGTAACTATGGCTACACCTTC.

The gene calls are TRBV6-6 and TRBJ1-1; D uncertain. Trimming removed 5 bases from V and 0 bases from J, with 4 bases in between. CDR1 and CDR2 from the germline V gene are MNHNY and SVGAGI (reference sequence). This CDR3 is 12 amino acids long. CDR3 in amino acids: CASSRMNTEAFF. The DNA of the CDR3 is TGTGCCAGCAGTCGCATGAACACTGAAGCTTTCTTT.

This clone was seen only once. V and J are TRBV6-1 and TRBJ1-2, with D perhaps TRBD1 (6 bases). Germline values: CDR1 MNHNS, CDR2 SASEGT. There are 15 residues in the CDR3. V gave up 1 base and J gave up 5 bases, with 14 bases separating them. CDR3 sequence (DNA): TGTGCCAGCAGTGAAGACCTAGGGGGACAATATGGCTACACCTTC. Residues: CASSEDLGGQYGYTF.

The chain links TRBV5-4 to TRBJ2-3, with 12 bases aligning to TRBD2. With 2 bases clipped from V and 5 bases from J, the junction kept 3 bases outside the gene matches. The V gene's germline CDR1 is SGHNT and CDR2 YYREEE (reference sequence). CDR3 length: 15 residues. The CDR3 loop is CASSFGLAGQDTQYF. CDR3 in DNA: TGTGCCAGCAGCTTTGGACTAGCGGGACAAGATACGCAGTATTTT.

In its sample, this clone was seen a few times. This sequence joins TRBV18 and TRBJ1-1; 9 bases match TRBD1. This CDR3 is built from 12 residues. Germline loops: CDR1 KGHSH, CDR2 LQKENI. V shed 4 bases and J 11 bases; nucleotides not matched to a gene: 5. CDR3 sequence (DNA): TGTGCCAGCTCACAGGACAGGGGACGGGCTTTCTTT. This sequence encodes CASSQDRGRAFF.

The chain links TRBV3-1 (or the pseudogene TRBV3-2) to TRBJ1-4; D call uncertain. The CDR3 covers 15 residues. Germline V lookup: CDR1 LGHDT, CDR2 YNNKEL (reference sequence). Trimming cost V 4 bases and J 7 bases, with 16 bases left between them. CDR3 amino acids: CASSPTPGLGEKLFF. In DNA, the CDR3 is TGTGCCAGCAGCCCCACACCGGGTTTAGGTGAAAAACTGTTTTTT.

This chain connects TRBV2 to TRBJ1-2; D may be TRBD1 (5 bases). Trimming shortened V by 4 bases and J by 6 bases, and 12 bases separated the two germline ends. This CDR3 spans 13 amino acids. Germline-derived CDR1 and CDR2 are SNHLY and FYNNEI. The CDR3 DNA is TGTGCCAGCAGTGCCAGGGTTTCGAATGGCTACACCTTC. Translating it yields CASSARVSNGYTF.

In this sample, this clone turned up many times. This sequence joins TRBV28 and TRBJ2-1; TRBD1 might be the D (5 bases). This CDR3 has 12 amino acids. V shed 6 bases and J shed 9 bases, with 12 bases lying between them. The germline V gene has CDR1 MDHEN and CDR2 SYDVKM. As DNA, the CDR3 is TGTGCCAGCAGCCCTCAAAGGGGTGAGCAGTTCTTC. This codes for CASSPQRGEQFF.

In DNA form, the CDR3 reads TGTGCCAGTAGTATCTCGACAGGGAACTATGGCTACACCTTC. Protein: CASSISTGNYGYTF. The chain employs TRBV19 and TRBJ1-2; 7 bases fit TRBD1. The germline V gene encodes CDR1 LNHDA and CDR2 SQIVND (reference sequence). The CDR3 length is 14 residues. Losses at the gene ends were 3 bases for V and 2 bases for J; bases not matched to a gene: 3.

This rearrangement joins TRBV4-1 to TRBJ2-3; D perhaps matches TRBD2 (6 bases). V shed 0 bases and J shed 5 bases, with 12 bases lying between them. Germline V gives CDR1 MGHRA, CDR2 YSYEKL. This CDR3 is built from 15 residues. The CDR3 here is CASSQDWRAGDTQYF. CDR3 nucleotides: TGCGCCAGCAGCCAAGATTGGAGGGCCGGAGATACGCAGTATTTT.